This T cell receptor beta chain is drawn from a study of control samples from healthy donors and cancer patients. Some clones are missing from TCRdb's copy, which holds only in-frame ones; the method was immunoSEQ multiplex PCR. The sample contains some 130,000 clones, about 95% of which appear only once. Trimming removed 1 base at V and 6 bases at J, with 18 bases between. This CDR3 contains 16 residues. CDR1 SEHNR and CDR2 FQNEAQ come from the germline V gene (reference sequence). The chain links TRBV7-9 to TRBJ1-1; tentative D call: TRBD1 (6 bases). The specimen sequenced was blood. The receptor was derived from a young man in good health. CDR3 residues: CASSLDRVDSTPEAFF. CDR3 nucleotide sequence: TGTGCCAGCAGCTTAGATCGAGTGGACAGTACCCCTGAAGCTTTCTTT.